Below are 6 T cell receptor beta chains sequenced from a single sample in a study of T-cell memory formation after mild COVID-19. TCRdb re-called the 5' RACE reads through MiXCR, storing one row per CDR3 protein. This repertoire shows 150,000 to 200,000 distinct CDR3 sequences, approximately 16% found once; its top ten account for 2% to 2.5%. The source material was PBMCs or a T cell subset sorted from them (not recorded which). These receptors were taken from an adult woman who had mild COVID-19 (a few samples of this study predate the infection). Cell type and time point are not known.

CDR3 amino acids: CATSSTGPGSYEQYF. Here the CDR3 DNA reads TGTGCCACCAGCTCGACAGGGCCCGGCTCCTACGAGCAGTACTTC. This sequence joins TRBV24-1 and TRBJ2-7, with TRBD1 matching over 7 bases. Germline values: CDR1 KGHDR, CDR2 SFDVKD. CDR3 length equals 15 residues. The V and J ends lost 7 bases and 0 bases, in that order; junction bases with no gene match: 8.

This clonotype was counted a few times. The chain combines TRBV18 with TRBJ2-7; 11 bases agree with TRBD2. Germline V gene lookup returns CDR1 KGHSH and CDR2 LQKENI. After removal of 4 bases from V and 0 bases from J, the junction contained 8 bases not matched to a gene. The length of the CDR3 is 17 residues. CDR3 bases: TGTGCCAGCTCACAATCTAGCGGGGGGACTACCTCCTACGAGCAGTACTTC. Its translation: CASSQSSGGTTSYEQYF.

This clonotype was seen a handful of times. The CDR3 sequence: CASSSLAGRTREQFF. The CDR3 DNA reads TGCGCCAGCAGCTCTCTAGCGGGGAGAACGCGTGAGCAGTTCTTC. The chain employs TRBV5-1 and TRBJ2-1; TRBD2 matches 9 bases. The length of the CDR3 is 15 residues. From germline, CDR1 is SGHRS and CDR2 YFSETQ. V lost 3 bases and J lost 9; bases outside the gene matches: 10.

This clonotype has a handful of counts. V is TRBV5-1 and J is TRBJ2-3; 9 bases match TRBD1. Germline CDR1 SGHRS, CDR2 YFSETQ. After removal of 4 bases from V and 2 bases from J, the junction contained 8 bases not matched to a gene. The CDR3 has 16 residues. The DNA of the CDR3 is TGCGCCAGCAGCCTGGGACAGGGAAGGGCCACAGATACGCAGTATTTT. Residues: CASSLGQGRATDTQYF. Supplemented by reference TRBV5-1 and TRBJ2-3, the full variable domain reads KAGVTQTPRYLIKTRGQQVTLSCSPISGHRSVSWYQQTPGQGLQFLFEYFSETQRNKGNFPGRFSGRQFSNSRSEMNVSTLELGDSALYLCASSLGQGRATDTQYFGPGTRLTVL.

There are many counts of this clonotype. The chain employs TRBV7-2 and TRBJ2-1, with 8 bases matching TRBD2. The CDR3 contains 16 residues. With 5 bases clipped from V and 3 bases from J, the junction kept 9 bases outside the gene matches. Germline V CDR1 and CDR2: SGHTA, FQGNSA. CDR3 residues: CASSGSSGSYYNEQFF. DNA of the CDR3: TGTGCCAGCAGCGGAAGCAGCGGGAGCTACTACAATGAGCAGTTCTTC.

The V gene is TRBV18, the J gene TRBJ1-1; D is possibly TRBD1 (5 bases). The V gene's germline CDR1 is KGHSH and CDR2 LQKENI. The germline V and J ends were trimmed by 3 bases and 1 base, with 9 bases remaining between them. This CDR3 has 14 amino acids. The CDR3 coding sequence is TGTGCCAGCTCACCCTACGGGGGGAACACTGAAGCTTTCTTT. Encoded protein: CASSPYGGNTEAFF.